These 5 T cell receptor beta chains originate from one sample sequenced in a study of cytomegalovirus exposure and HLA in healthy donors. Both 60 Vbeta primers and 13 Jbeta primers went into the PCR. Only in-frame clones appear in the TCRdb table, and some are missing; sequencing was by immunoSEQ multiplex PCR. Of 120,000 to 150,000 clones in the sample, 78% are singletons; the top ten hold about 3%. Material: PBMCs. Receptor source: a middle-aged man in good health and CMV-seropositive.

This clone has only a few counts. The chain combines TRBV4-1 with TRBJ2-3; 9 positions match TRBD2. This CDR3 is 18 amino acids long. V lost 0 bases to trimming and J lost 3 bases; unmatched junction nucleotides: 10. Germline V lookup: CDR1 MGHRA, CDR2 YSYEKL. In DNA, the CDR3 is TGCGCCAGCAGCCAAGAGGCGGTGCGCGGGAGGGCAACAGATACGCAGTATTTT. It specifies CASSQEAVRGRATDTQYF.

This chain uses TRBV28 with TRBJ1-2, with a tentative D call TRBD1 (5 bases). CDR1 is MDHEN and CDR2 is SYDVKM in the germline V gene. This CDR3 spans 11 amino acids. V lost 7 bases, J lost 8 bases, and 11 bases lay in between. The CDR3: CASTWGGGYTF. The CDR3 DNA is TGTGCCAGCACCTGGGGGGGAGGCTACACCTTC.

The rearrangement links TRBV10-2 to TRBJ1-5; no definite D call. The CDR3 extends over 14 amino acids. CDR1 WSHSY and CDR2 SAAADI come from the germline V gene. The germline V and J ends were trimmed by 4 bases and 4 bases, with 11 bases remaining between them. In DNA form, the CDR3 reads TGCGCCAGCAGTGTGGCAGCGCTTAATCAGCCCCAGCATTTT. Its protein is CASSVAALNQPQHF.

This chain links TRBV18 with TRBJ1-2; 9 positions agree with TRBD1. V shed 3 bases, J shed 3 bases, and the junction held 2 bases outside the gene matches. CDR3 length: 14 amino acids. Germline loops: CDR1 KGHSH, CDR2 LQKENI. DNA for the CDR3: TGTGCCAGCTCACCGGGACAGGGATACTATGGCTACACCTTC. Translated: CASSPGQGYYGYTF.

The genes are TRBV5-1 and TRBJ1-3, with a weak D call TRBD1 (6 bases). V lost 4 bases to trimming and J lost 2 bases, with 13 bases between them. The CDR3 covers 15 residues. In germline, CDR1 is SGHRS, CDR2 YFSETQ. CDR3 sequence: CASSPQAGAGNTIYF. The CDR3 region has the DNA TGCGCCAGCAGCCCGCAGGCAGGGGCTGGAAACACCATATATTTT.